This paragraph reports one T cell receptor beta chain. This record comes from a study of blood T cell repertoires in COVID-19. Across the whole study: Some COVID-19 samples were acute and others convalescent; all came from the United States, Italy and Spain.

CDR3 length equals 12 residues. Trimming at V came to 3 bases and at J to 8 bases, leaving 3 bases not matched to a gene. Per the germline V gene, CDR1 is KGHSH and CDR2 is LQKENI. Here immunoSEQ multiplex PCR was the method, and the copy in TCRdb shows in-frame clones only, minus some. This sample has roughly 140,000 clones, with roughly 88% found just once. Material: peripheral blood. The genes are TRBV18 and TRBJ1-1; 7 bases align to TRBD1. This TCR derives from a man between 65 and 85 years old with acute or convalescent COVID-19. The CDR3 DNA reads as TGTGCCAGCTCACCCGGACAGGAAGAAGCTTTCTTT. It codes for CASSPGQEEAFF. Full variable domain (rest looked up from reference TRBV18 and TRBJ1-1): NAGVMQNPRHLVRRRGQEARLRCSPMKGHSHVYWYRQLPEEGLKFMVYLQKENIIDESGMPKERFSAEFPKEGPSILRIQQVVRGDSAAYFCASSPGQEEAFFGQGTRLTVV.